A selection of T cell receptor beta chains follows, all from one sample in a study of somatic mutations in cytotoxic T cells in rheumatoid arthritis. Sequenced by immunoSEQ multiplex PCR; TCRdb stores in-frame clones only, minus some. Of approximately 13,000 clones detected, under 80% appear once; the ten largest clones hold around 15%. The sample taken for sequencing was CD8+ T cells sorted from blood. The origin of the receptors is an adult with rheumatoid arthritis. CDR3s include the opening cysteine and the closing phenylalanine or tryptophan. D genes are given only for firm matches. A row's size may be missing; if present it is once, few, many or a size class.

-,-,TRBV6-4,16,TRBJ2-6,CASSDSRVTGANVLTF,TGTGCCAGCAGTGACTCGAGGGTTACTGGGGCCAACGTCCTGACTTTC
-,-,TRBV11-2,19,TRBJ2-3,CASSLDPPGVVSVLDTQYF,TGTGCCAGCAGCTTAGATCCCCCCGGGGTAGTTTCTGTCTTAGATACGCAGTATTTT
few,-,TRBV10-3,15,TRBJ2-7,CAISEEGGVPYEQYF,TGTGCCATCAGTGAGGAAGGGGGGGTTCCCTACGAGCAGTACTTC
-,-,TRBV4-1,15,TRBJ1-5,CASSQVSGENQPQHF,TGCGCCAGCAGCCAAGTTTCAGGGGAAAATCAGCCCCAGCATTTT
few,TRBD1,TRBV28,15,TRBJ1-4,CASSSGTGPNEKLFF,TGTGCCAGCAGTTCCGGGACAGGTCCTAATGAAAAACTGTTTTTT
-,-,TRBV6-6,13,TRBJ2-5,CASNPNRVETQYF,TGTGCCAGCAACCCCAATCGGGTAGAGACCCAGTACTTC
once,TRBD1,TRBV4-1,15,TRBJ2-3,CASSPSGQDTDTQYF,TGCGCCAGCAGCCCCTCGGGACAGGACACAGATACGCAGTATTTT
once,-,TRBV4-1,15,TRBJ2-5,CASSPGRGLGETQYF,TGCGCCAGCAGCCCGGGAAGGGGACTTGGCGAGACCCAGTACTTC
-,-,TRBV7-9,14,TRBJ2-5,CASSLVTPPETQYF,TGTGCCAGCAGCTTAGTGACTCCTCCCGAGACCCAGTACTTC
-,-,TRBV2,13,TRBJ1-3,CASRGPGENTIYF,TGTGCCAGCAGAGGGCCAGGGGAGAACACCATATATTTT
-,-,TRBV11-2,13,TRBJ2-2,CASSAAGTGELFF,TGTGCCAGCAGCGCGGCGGGCACCGGGGAGCTGTTTTTT
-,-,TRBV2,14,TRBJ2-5,CASSEANRAETQYF,TGTGCCAGCAGTGAAGCTAACAGGGCCGAGACCCAGTACTTC
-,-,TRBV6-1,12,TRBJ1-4,CASRGRGEKLFF,TGTGCCAGCAGGGGGCGCGGTGAAAAACTGTTTTTT
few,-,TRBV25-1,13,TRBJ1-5,CASSESYNQPQHF,TGTGCCAGCAGTGAATCGTACAATCAGCCCCAGCATTTT
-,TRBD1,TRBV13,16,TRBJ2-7,CASSLGGQGYGYEQYF,TGTGCCAGCAGCTTAGGCGGACAGGGGTACGGATACGAGCAGTACTTC
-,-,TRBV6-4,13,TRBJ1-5,CASSEWVNQPQHF,TGTGCCAGCAGTGAATGGGTTAATCAGCCCCAGCATTTT
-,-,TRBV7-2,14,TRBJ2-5,CASSWDSTRETQYF,TGTGCCAGCAGTTGGGACTCCACCCGAGAGACCCAGTACTTC
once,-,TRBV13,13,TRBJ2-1,CASSVYSYNEQFF,TGTGCCAGTTCAGTTTACTCCTACAATGAGCAGTTCTTC
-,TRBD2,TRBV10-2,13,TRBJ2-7,CASGAGGGDEQYF,TGCGCCAGCGGGGCGGGAGGAGGGGACGAGCAGTACTTC
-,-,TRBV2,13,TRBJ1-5,CASRPQGNQPQHF,TGTGCCAGTCGTCCACAAGGTAATCAGCCCCAGCATTTT
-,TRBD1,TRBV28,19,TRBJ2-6,CARERSAQGVSSGANVLTF,TGTGCCAGGGAGAGGTCGGCGCAGGGGGTTTCATCTGGGGCCAACGTCCTGACTTTC
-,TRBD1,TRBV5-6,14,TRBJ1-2,CASSSPGTGHGYTF,TGTGCCAGCAGCTCCCCCGGGACAGGGCATGGCTACACCTTC
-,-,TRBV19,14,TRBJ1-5,CASSIGYSNQPQHF,TGTGCCAGTAGTATAGGATATAGCAATCAGCCCCAGCATTTT
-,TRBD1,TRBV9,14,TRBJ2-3,CASSWTGGLDTQYF,TGTGCCAGCAGCTGGACAGGGGGCTTGGATACGCAGTATTTT
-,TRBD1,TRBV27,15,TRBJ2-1,CASSSVRDRVDEQFF,TGTGCCAGCAGTTCCGTCCGGGACAGGGTCGATGAGCAGTTCTTC
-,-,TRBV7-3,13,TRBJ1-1,CASSFDPNTEAFF,TGTGCCAGCAGCTTTGACCCGAACACTGAAGCTTTCTTT